Following are 9 T cell receptor beta chains from one sample sequenced in a study of blood T cell repertoires in COVID-19. TCRdb keeps only in-frame clones here, not all; method: immunoSEQ multiplex PCR. The top ten clones hold over 2% of a sample with about 260,000 clones, roughly 90% of them seen once. Sequenced: peripheral blood. These receptors were taken from a woman between 45 and 60 years old who had recovered from COVID-19.

This clone appeared a single time. The chain joins TRBV20-1 to TRBJ1-2; possible D gene TRBD1, 6 bases. The germline V gene encodes CDR1 DFQATT and CDR2 SNEGSKA (reference sequence). CDR3 length: 15 residues. Trimming pared 3 bases from V and 2 bases from J, leaving 16 bases between. CDR3 nucleotides: TGCAGTGCTAGTAGCTTGGGACATGAGAACTATGGCTACACCTTC. It translates to CSASSLGHENYGYTF.

The chain recombines TRBV6-4 with TRBJ1-3; 7 bases match TRBD1. Germline V gene data show CDR1 as MRHNA and CDR2 as SNTAGT. The J segment lost 2 bases and the V segment lost 2 bases, leaving 6 bases of the junction unmatched. This CDR3 comprises 16 residues. The CDR3 nucleotides are TGTGCCAGCAGTGACCTACAGGGGAACGCTGGAAACACCATATATTTT. It is translated as CASSDLQGNAGNTIYF.

V gene TRBV18 combines with J gene TRBJ2-5; tentatively, D is TRBD2 (5 bases). Trimming left V 4 bases short and J 5 bases short, with 14 bases between. The CDR3 is 14 amino acids. Germline V lookup: CDR1 KGHSH, CDR2 LQKENI. The CDR3 spells CASSLGSGRETQYF. In DNA form, the CDR3 reads TGTGCCAGCTCACTTGGTTCGGGAAGGGAGACCCAGTACTTC.

This chain's CDR3 is CASSLTGGFGNTIYF. The CDR3 DNA follows: TGTGCCAGCAGCCTGACAGGGGGCTTCGGAAACACCATATATTTT. The rearrangement uses TRBV6-5 and TRBJ1-3, with TRBD1 matching over 10 bases. The germline gives CDR1 MNHEY, CDR2 SVGAGI. The junction had 6 bases not matched to a gene; V was cut back by 6 bases and J by 4 bases. The CDR3 totals 15 residues.

This clone was seen once. CDR3 DNA: TGTGCCAGCAGCCCTGACAGGGGGCCTGGAAACACCATATATTTT. Protein product: CASSPDRGPGNTIYF. The chain has TRBV3-1 (or the pseudogene TRBV3-2) and TRBJ1-3; 10 bases match TRBD1. J lost 2 bases, V lost 4 bases, and 2 bases had no gene match. Germline lookup yields CDR1 LGHDT and CDR2 YNNKEL (reference sequence). There are 15 residues in the CDR3.

The V and J genes are TRBV7-3 and TRBJ2-2; D is perhaps TRBD1 (5 bases). Germline V gene data show CDR1 as SGHTA and CDR2 as FQGTGA. V lost 2 bases, J lost 6 bases, and 16 bases lay in between. CDR3 length equals 16 residues. Here the CDR3 reads CASSLVSRVEPGELFF. CDR3 coding DNA: TGTGCCAGCAGCTTAGTTTCCAGGGTTGAACCCGGGGAGCTGTTTTTT.

V gene TRBV9 combines with J gene TRBJ2-6, with TRBD2 identical over 8 bases. The CDR3 sequence is 24 residues long. J lost 1 base, V lost 2 bases, and 26 bases had no gene match. CDR1 and CDR2 from the germline V gene are SGDLS and YYNGEE. DNA for the CDR3: TGTGCCAGCAGCGTGGATTCGGTTCCCCCGGGACTAGGCGGCCTCCTATCTGGGGCCAACGTCCTGACTTTC. It specifies CASSVDSVPPGLGGLLSGANVLTF. Combining the CDR3 with reference TRBV9 and TRBJ2-6 gives the whole variable domain DSGVTQTPKHLITATGQRVTLRCSPRSGDLSVYWYQQSLDQGLQFLIQYYNGEERAKGNILERFSAQQFPDLHSELNLSSLELGDSALYFCASSVDSVPPGLGGLLSGANVLTFGAGSRLTVL.

V is TRBV9 and J is TRBJ2-6; TRBD1 agrees at 11 bases. This CDR3 has 17 amino acids. The germline V gene has CDR1 SGDLS and CDR2 YYNGEE. After removal of 2 bases from V and 2 bases from J, the junction contained 3 bases not matched to a gene. The CDR3 sequence: CASSVPGQGAGANVLTF. CDR3 coding DNA: TGTGCCAGCAGCGTGCCGGGACAGGGGGCTGGGGCCAACGTCCTGACTTTC.

V is TRBV7-3 and J is TRBJ1-1, with no clear D. Germline V CDR1 and CDR2: SGHTA, FQGTGA. The germline V and J ends were trimmed by 2 bases and 5 bases, with 9 bases remaining between them. This CDR3 contains 13 residues. The CDR3 DNA reads TGTGCCAGCAGCTTACGCCAGGCAACTGAAGCTTTCTTT. Translating gives CASSLRQATEAFF.